This T cell receptor beta chain was sequenced during a study of shared clonotypes between healthy human individuals. About the study: Every donor yielded three CD4 naive, three CD4 memory, two CD8 naive and one CD8 memory plate.

This clone was recorded only once. The antigen is unknown. Template for every sorted-subset replicate PCR totaled approximately 0.2 ug DNA, tens of thousands of T cell genomes. In the authors' workflow: With immunoSEQ giving junction-only sequences and no quality scores, filtering differed. This table comes from immunoSEQ multiplex PCR, and its TCRdb copy is limited to in-frame clones, with some not included. The V and J calls and clone size were taken over from that table, and D and trimming were inferred from the DNA. The sample records millions of clones, less than 95% being singletons. Study-level findings and limits: Larger estimated richness was generally recorded for naive subsets relative to memory subsets.

The naive CD8 population came from CD45RO-negative cells selected for CCR7, without terminally differentiated effector memory CD45RA+ cells. J was trimmed by 5 bases and V by 3 bases; bases with no gene match: 9. The V gene's germline CDR1 is SGDLS and CDR2 YYNGEE. The CDR3 is 15 amino acids. The gene calls are TRBV9 and TRBJ2-5; 8 bases map to TRBD2. This receptor was taken from a man younger than 35 in good health. Input material: naive CD8+ T cells sorted from blood. DNA of the CDR3: TGTGCCAGCAGCGGAACGGGAGGGCCGAGGGAGACCCAGTACTTC. It is translated as CASSGTGGPRETQYF. Filled out from reference TRBV9 and TRBJ2-5, the complete variable domain reads DSGVTQTPKHLITATGQRVTLRCSPRSGDLSVYWYQQSLDQGLQFLIQYYNGEERAKGNILERFSAQQFPDLHSELNLSSLELGDSALYFCASSGTGGPRETQYFGPGTRLLVL.